The sequence of this TCR beta chain was determined in a study of shared clonotypes between healthy human individuals (dated by TCRdb to the early 2020s). About the full investigation: A few men and two women, aged 18 to 49 years, made up the cohort. For each donor, three plates each were used for CD4 naive and CD4 memory, two plates were used for CD8 naive, and one plate was used for CD8 memory. To estimate repertoire size and how much clonotypes are shared between individuals, the study performed deep sequencing of blood TCR repertoires from about five healthy adults. To increase sequencing depth and limit assay-specific biases, TCR repertoire library preparation and sequencing were carried out by different laboratories using diverse techniques. Per donor, leukapheresis produced somewhere between about 0.94 and 9.5 billion PBMCs. Study-level results and caveats: Estimated clonotype richness was generally larger for naive than for memory subsets. Pairwise subsampling led to the expectation that sequencing depth would affect the degree of clonotype sharing among donors. The genetic and exposure-history diversity represented was limited by the small number of donors. Across four donors, about 4.5% of naive CD4, approximately 4% of naive CD8, about 2% of memory CD4, and over 0.35% of memory CD8 clonotypes were shared. Sampling was restricted to blood, and TCR repertoires in tissues likely differ from the TCR repertoires found in blood. Incomplete sequencing was indicated by rarefaction of sorted-subset datasets, despite the large sequencing depth. Compared with non-shared clonotypes, the clonotypes found in all four sorted-subset donors had higher generation probabilities.

TCR CDR3 regions were amplified from genomic DNA by multiplex PCR using the deep immunoSEQ assay. Extracted genomic DNA from each cell subset was spread evenly across all wells of several immunoSEQ 96-well plates, with each plate serving as a replicate. Each replicate PCR for sorted subsets received roughly 0.2 ug genomic DNA, equal to tens of thousands of T cell genomes. Purified libraries were quantified with a Qubit 3.0 fluorometer, sized on a Bioanalyzer 2100, and re-quantified with the KAPA Library Quantification kit. Each immunoSEQ 96-well plate was sequenced on its own single-read 150-cycle Illumina NextSeq 550 flow cell. In the paper's pipeline: Because the immunoSEQ output included only junctional sequences and no quality scores, the filtering could not be the same as the filtering used for full-length reads. To assign V/J genes and CDR3, sequences were annotated using PyIR, a Python wrapper for IgBLAST v1.9, with IMGT germline references. Reads were removed for weak V/J assignments (E-value above 1e-6), missing CDR3, stop codons, out-of-frame junctions, or ambiguous translated residues. A V3J clonotype was defined by an identical inferred V gene, J gene, and CDR3 amino acid sequence. Percentage overlap between repertoires was calculated by dividing the number of shared unique clonotypes by the size of the smaller repertoire. Three approaches were used to assess repertoire richness: RTK rarefaction, the Chao1 estimator, and Recon v2.1 estimates of unobserved clonotypes. Generation probabilities were computed with OLGA for all TCRbeta clonotypes obtained by the gDNA method from several donors. This is the immuneACCESS table as TCRdb keeps it, with only in-frame sequences that have V and J called. A part of the clones is gone; compared with another copy, unresolved V genes explain less than half, and the rest is unexplained. D and trimming come from the DNA, and the V and J calls and clone size come from that table. The sample table contains fewer than 1.8 million clones; only one count was recorded for approximately 98.5% of them. The ten biggest clones cover about 0.4% of the sample.

The CDR3, from cysteine to phenylalanine, totals 13 residues. CDR3 DNA only is kept here, 39 bases in frame from base 1. V was cut back by 0 bases and J by 12 bases, leaving a gap of 14 bases between them. The CDR1 and CDR2 encoded by the germline V gene are SGHDN and FVKESK. Notes on this clone: This clone's antigen is unknown. Per-base qualities were not stored, and no clone one base away is much larger.

Healthy HIV-negative adults with no recently reported acute infections or vaccinations were included as donors. All donors were Caucasian adults living in Nashville, Tennessee, USA. CD4+ T cells were enriched by magnetic negative selection; naive cells were then positively selected on CD45RA, and the negative fraction formed the memory subset. Blood was obtained by leukapheresis, after which PBMCs were separated by Ficoll-Histopaque density gradient centrifugation and cryopreserved in liquid nitrogen vapor phase. Analytical flow cytometry was used to check the purity and quantity of every magnetically sorted T cell population. Genomic DNA was isolated from each sorted fraction and quantified by UV absorbance on a Nanodrop 2000c.

The chain uses TRBV14 and TRBJ1-1; the D gene is not confidently resolved. The receptor was derived from a man aged 25 to 45 in good health. Sequencing used naive CD4+ T cells sorted from blood. What this sample's cell subset or site label stands for: CD45RA+ positively selected. Read as DNA, the sequence is TGTGCCAGCAGCCAAGAGGAAGTACAGAAATCTTTCTTT. The encoded protein is CASSQEEVQKSFF.